The T cell receptor (beta chain) described here comes from a study of blood T cell repertoires in COVID-19. Study details: Sources were T cells, B-cell-depleted T cells, or PBMCs; the material itself was cDNA or gDNA.

Measured with immunoSEQ multiplex PCR; TCRdb has only the in-frame clones, and not every one. The sample holds fewer than 350,000 clones, approximately 91% seen once. Everyone who took part was about 18 to 90 years old, and they came from 24 US areas. With V trimmed by 6 bases and J by 9 bases, 2 bases remained unmatched. The CDR3 length is 13 residues. The chain carries TRBV12-3 or TRBV12-4 and TRBJ1-6; 10 nucleotides agree with TRBD1. The sequenced sample consisted of PBMCs or T cells enriched from blood (not recorded which). The clonotype originates from a woman aged 40 to 55 with acute COVID-19. The CDR3, as DNA: TGTGCCAGCAGGGGGACAGGGGTTTCACCCCTCCACTTT. This gives the protein CASRGTGVSPLHF.